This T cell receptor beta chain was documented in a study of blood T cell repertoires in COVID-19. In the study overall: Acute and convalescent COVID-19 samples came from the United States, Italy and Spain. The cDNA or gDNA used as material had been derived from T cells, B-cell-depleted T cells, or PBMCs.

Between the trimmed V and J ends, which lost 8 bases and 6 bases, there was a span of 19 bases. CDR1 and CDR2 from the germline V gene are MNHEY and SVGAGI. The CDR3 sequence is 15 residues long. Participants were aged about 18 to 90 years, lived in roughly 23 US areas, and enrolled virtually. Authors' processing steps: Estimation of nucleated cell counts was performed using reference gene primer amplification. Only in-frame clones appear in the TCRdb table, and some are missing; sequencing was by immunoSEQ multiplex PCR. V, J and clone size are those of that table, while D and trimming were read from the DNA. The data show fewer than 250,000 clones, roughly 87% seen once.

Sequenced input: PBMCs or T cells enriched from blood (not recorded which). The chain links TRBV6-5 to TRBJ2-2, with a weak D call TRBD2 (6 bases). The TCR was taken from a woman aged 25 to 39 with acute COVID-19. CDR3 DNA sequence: TGTGCCAGCCTCTTAGCGGAGGGAAGGTCCGGGGAGCTGTTTTTT. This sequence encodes CASLLAEGRSGELFF.